These 5 T cell receptor beta chains originate from one sample sequenced in a study of human T cells and chemical hapten exposure. TCRdb re-analysed the RACE reads in MiXCR, keeping a single row per CDR3 protein. The data hold roughly 120,000 distinct CDR3 sequences, with 9% to 9.5% observed a single time. As to time point: patch test 2, 6 weeks after DPC sensitization. Treatment denoted: therapeutic diphenylcyclopropenone sensitization with weekly scalp DPC. Sequenced material: whole blood, taken in connection with sensitization to the hapten diphenylcyclopropenone (DPC). All receptors come from a woman in her thirties or forties with alopecia areata. Some clones in this sample may be carry-over from other donors' samples.

The chain carries TRBV6-2 or TRBV6-3 and TRBJ1-5, with 7 positions matching TRBD1. In germline, CDR1 is MNHEY, CDR2 SVGEGT. The CDR3 is 17 residues long. V dropped 6 bases and J dropped 5; count of bases not matched to a gene: 16. The CDR3 here is CASSMYSQGDRDQPQHF. CDR3 nucleotide sequence: TGTGCCAGCAGCATGTACAGTCAAGGCGACAGGGATCAGCCCCAGCATTTT.

This clonotype was found a few times. The CDR3 sequence: CASSSTSGGADTQYF. For the CDR3, the DNA is TGTGCCAGCAGTTCCACTAGCGGGGGGGCGGATACGCAGTATTTT. The rearrangement joins TRBV7-2 to TRBJ2-3; 13 positions agree with TRBD2. The CDR3 consists of 15 residues. The germline gives CDR1 SGHTA, CDR2 FQGNSA. Trimming took 6 bases from V and 6 from J; bases not matched to a gene: 6.

The rearrangement links TRBV19 to TRBJ2-7; maybe TRBD2 (6 bases). The CDR3 is made up of 14 amino acids. The germline CDR1 and CDR2 sequences are LNHDA and SQIVND (reference sequence). Trimming shortened V by 5 bases and J by 2 bases, and 13 bases separated the two germline ends. CDR3 loop: CASSFDSGAYEQYF. DNA of the CDR3: TGTGCCAGTAGTTTCGATTCGGGAGCCTACGAGCAGTACTTC.

This chain links TRBV3-1 with TRBJ2-7; D possibly matches TRBD1 or TRBD2 (5 bases each). The CDR3 covers 13 residues. Germline loops: CDR1 LGHDT, CDR2 YNNKEL (reference sequence). V gave up 3 bases and J gave up 1 base, with 7 bases separating them. The CDR3 DNA is TGTGCCAGCAGCCAGGGGGTTTCCTACGAGCAGTACTTC. It specifies CASSQGVSYEQYF.

This clonotype was recorded a few times. V gene TRBV6-5 combines with J gene TRBJ2-7; 7 nucleotides line up with TRBD1. Germline lookup yields CDR1 MNHEY and CDR2 SVGAGI. CDR3 length: 12 residues. V shed 5 bases and J 5 bases; nucleotides not matched to a gene: 3. The CDR3 reads CASSRDRDEQYF. The CDR3 DNA sequence: TGTGCCAGCAGTCGAGACAGGGACGAGCAGTACTTC.